This T cell receptor beta chain stems from a study of early T cells in non-severe SARS-CoV-2 infection. The TCR library protocol attached unique molecular identifiers to the individual cDNA molecules. MiXCR, applied by TCRdb to the 5' RACE reads, yields one record per CDR3 protein. The repertoire holds about 84,000 distinct CDR3 sequences, with around 10% as singletons. This CDR3 spans 18 amino acids. Trimming removed 5 bases from V and 1 base from J; junction bases left unmatched: 14. General study points: Matching with VDJdb favored anti-spike CD8 responses (missing private and CD4 specificities).

A few counts support this clonotype. Its antigen remains unidentified. The sequenced sample was whole blood. This sequence was found in an adult who was a healthcare worker with PCR-confirmed SARS-CoV-2 infection or an uninfected control (not recorded which). The chain couples TRBV12-3 or TRBV12-4 to TRBJ1-5; 7 bases fit TRBD1. CDR3 in amino acids: CASSPPIRGLLSNQPQHF. CDR3 DNA sequence: TGTGCCAGCAGTCCCCCGATCAGGGGGTTGTTAAGCAATCAGCCCCAGCATTTT.